The rows below give T cell receptor beta chains drawn from one sample of a study of vaccination effects on CD4 cells after COVID-19. Profiled with immunoSEQ multiplex PCR; TCRdb holds only in-frame clones, not every one. The table lists about 50,000 clones, more than 60% of them singletons. These receptors' targets are unknown. The source material was CD4+ T cells from PBMCs cultured without peptide, sampled before COVID-19 vaccination. The source is a human donor who received a COVID-19 vaccine. Each CDR3 is given with its conserved first and last residue. Each record gives: J gene, clone size, V gene, CDR3 length, D gene, CDR3 protein, CDR3 DNA. D genes are given only for firm matches. Not all rows give a size; the values are once, few, many and, for expanded clones, a class.

>TRBJ1-1|-|TRBV18|17|TRBD1
CASSRNAGTADNTEAFF
TGTGCCAGCTCACGCAACGCGGGGACAGCCGATAACACTGAAGCTTTCTTT
>TRBJ2-6|-|TRBV3-1/TRBV3-2|16|-
CASSQERVAGANVLTF
TGTGCCAGCAGCCAAGAGAGGGTGGCTGGGGCCAACGTCCTGACTTTC
>TRBJ2-4|-|TRBV6-5|15|TRBD2
CASCSGNLAKNIQYF
TGTGCCAGCTGTAGCGGGAATTTAGCCAAAAACATTCAGTACTTC
>TRBJ2-3|-|TRBV7-9|17|TRBD2
CASSFSGGAARTDTQYF
TGTGCCAGCAGCTTTAGCGGGGGGGCGGCTCGCACAGATACGCAGTATTTT
>TRBJ2-3|-|TRBV5-1|16|-
CASSSSGGSGGDTQYF
TGCGCCAGCAGCTCGTCAGGTGGGTCCGGTGGAGATACGCAGTATTTT
>TRBJ2-2|-|TRBV6-2/TRBV6-3|16|-
CASSYRWETNVGELFF
TGTGCCAGCAGTTACCGGTGGGAGACCAACGTCGGGGAGCTGTTTTTT
>TRBJ1-5|few|TRBV4-1|15|-
CASSQVGQNNQPQHF
TGCGCCAGCAGCCAAGTCGGACAGAACAATCAGCCCCAGCATTTT
>TRBJ1-2|-|TRBV9|15|-
CASSVAAGDNYGYTF
TGTGCCAGCAGCGTAGCTGCAGGGGATAACTATGGCTACACCTTC
>TRBJ2-6|-|TRBV18|14|TRBD1
CASSRDRWANVLTF
TGTGCCAGCTCACGGGACAGATGGGCCAACGTCCTGACTTTC
>TRBJ1-5|-|TRBV21-1|12|-
CASSNLDQPQHF
TGTGCCAGCAGCAATCTGGATCAGCCCCAGCATTTT
>TRBJ1-4|-|TRBV28|15|TRBD1
CASSLPDRGIQKLFF
TGTGCCAGCAGCCTGCCGGACAGGGGGATTCAAAAACTGTTTTTT
>TRBJ1-4|-|TRBV6-1|14|-
CASSDGQYNEKLFF
TGTGCCAGCAGTGATGGACAGTATAATGAAAAACTGTTTTTT
>TRBJ1-2|-|TRBV28|13|-
CASCLDRLSGYTF
TGTGCCAGCTGCTTGGACCGGCTTAGCGGCTACACCTTC
>TRBJ1-2|-|TRBV7-9|13|TRBD1
CASSLGQGNGYTF
TGTGCCAGCAGCCTAGGACAGGGGAATGGCTACACCTTC
>TRBJ1-2|-|TRBV7-9|15|-
CASSLSPGAAVGYTF
TGTGCCAGCAGCTTAAGTCCGGGGGCTGCGGTAGGCTACACCTTC
>TRBJ2-3|-|TRBV3-1/TRBV3-2|15|-
CASSQELAGADTQYF
TGTGCCAGCAGCCAAGAACTAGCCGGTGCAGATACGCAGTATTTT
>TRBJ2-3|-|TRBV5-1|13|-
CASSLQGTDTQYF
TGCGCCAGCAGCCTGCAGGGGACAGATACGCAGTATTTT
>TRBJ2-5|-|TRBV5-1|14|TRBD1
CASSIRDRGQTQYF
TGCGCCAGCAGCATAAGGGACAGGGGTCAGACCCAGTACTTC
>TRBJ2-3|-|TRBV9|14|-
CASSVGSATDTQYF
TGTGCCAGCAGCGTAGGGTCGGCGACAGATACGCAGTATTTT
>TRBJ1-1|-|TRBV15|12|-
CATSSRQAEAFF
TGTGCCACCAGCAGCCGACAGGCAGAAGCTTTCTTT
>TRBJ2-3|-|TRBV27|14|TRBD2
CASSLWGGTDTQYF
TGTGCCAGCAGTTTATGGGGGGGGACAGATACGCAGTATTTT
>TRBJ2-6|-|TRBV18|15|-
CASSPSGSGANVLTF
TGTGCCAGCTCACCATCAGGCTCTGGGGCCAACGTCCTGACTTTC
>TRBJ1-1|-|TRBV18|14|-
CASSPARSDTEAFF
TGTGCCAGCTCACCAGCAAGGTCGGACACTGAAGCTTTCTTT
>TRBJ2-1|-|TRBV5-1|15|TRBD2
CASSVTSGAYNEQFF
TGCGCCAGCAGCGTGACTAGCGGGGCCTACAATGAGCAGTTCTTC
>TRBJ1-6|-|TRBV30|17|-
CAWSETTPPFGGSPLHF
TGTGCCTGGAGTGAAACGACACCACCGTTCGGTGGTTCACCCCTCCACTTT
>TRBJ2-3|-|TRBV7-2|16|TRBD2
CASSLAASGGADTQYF
TGTGCCAGCAGCTTAGCGGCTAGCGGGGGGGCAGATACGCAGTATTTT
>TRBJ1-6|-|TRBV12-3/TRBV12-4|12|-
CASSPAGSPLHF
TGTGCCAGCTCCCCAGCAGGGTCACCCCTCCACTTT